A single sample is the source of the 3 T cell receptor delta chains below, sequenced in a study of gamma-delta T cells after stem cell transplantation. TCRdb re-called the RT-PCR reads via CATT. Among 950 to 1,500 delta-chain clones, around 40% were seen once, and the ten largest hold about 25%. Sequencing was performed on gamma-delta T cells. Receptors originate from a human donor. It is not recorded whose cells these are; they may come from a transplant donor. This table probably holds off-target reads from a library built for another chain.

This chain connects TRDV2 to TRDJ2, with TRDD3 matching 8 bases. V shed 0 bases and J 0 bases; nucleotides not matched to a gene: 14. CDR3 length: 20 amino acids. Germline assignment: CDR1 GEAIGNYY and CDR2 EKD. CDR3 coding DNA: TGTGCCTGTGACACCACGCCAACTGGGGGTTCCAGTTCTTTGACAGCACAACTCTTCTTT. This gives the protein CACDTTPTGGSSSLTAQLFF.

The rearrangement uses TRDV2 and TRDJ1; TRDD3 agrees at 12 bases. The length of the CDR3 is 19 residues. V was pared by 3 bases and J by 8 bases, with 21 bases of the junction left unmatched. Germline loops: CDR1 GEAIGNYY, CDR2 EKD. The CDR3 loop reads CACDPVTRASTGGYIKLIF. In nucleotides, the CDR3 is TGTGCCTGTGACCCGGTGACTCGGGCGAGTACTGGGGGATACATCAAACTCATCTTT.

This clone has a handful of counts. V gene TRDV2 combines with J gene TRDJ1; 8 bases map to TRDD3. This CDR3 region has 14 residues. V trimming: 2 bases; J trimming: 3 bases; junction bases outside the gene matches: 4. The germline V gene has CDR1 GEAIGNYY and CDR2 EKD. CDR3 sequence (DNA): TGTGCCTGTGACAGGCTGGGGGAATCCGATAAACTCATCTTT. The encoded protein is CACDRLGESDKLIF.